The 24 T cell receptor beta chains listed next were all sequenced from one sample in a study of post-analysis software for immune sequencing data. Prepared libraries of TCR beta cDNA carried unique molecular identifiers. TCRdb reanalysed the PCR reads using MiXCR and keeps one entry per CDR3 protein. The sample has about 160,000 distinct CDR3 sequences; roughly 35% are singletons. The source was blood, collected after autologous hematopoietic stem cell transplantation. The origin of the receptors is a girl aged 10 to 17 with multiple sclerosis.

J is TRBJ2-1 and V is TRBV7-2; D is possibly TRBD1 or TRBD2 (6 bases each). The CDR3 is 13 residues long. The V and J ends lost 4 bases and 8 bases respectively, with 12 bases between them. Germline CDR1 SGHTA, CDR2 FQGNSA. In DNA form, the CDR3 reads TGTGCCAGCAGCTATTCGGGGGCCTATGAGCAGTTCTTC. Translation: CASSYSGAYEQFF.

This clonotype occurred a few times. The chain links TRBV6-5 to TRBJ1-5; 7 bases agree with TRBD1. Per the germline V gene, CDR1 is MNHEY and CDR2 is SVGAGI. The ends lost 2 bases at V and 3 bases at J; junction bases unmatched: 4. This CDR3 region has 15 residues. CDR3 in amino acids: CASSYRDRVNQPQHF. The DNA for the CDR3 is TGTGCCAGCAGTTACCGCGACAGGGTCAATCAGCCCCAGCATTTT.

This clonotype was observed at least ten times. The V and J genes are TRBV30 and TRBJ2-1; TRBD2 agrees at 8 bases. The CDR3 is 13 residues long. Losses at the gene ends were 3 bases for V and 10 bases for J; bases not matched to a gene: 8. CDR1 is GTSNPN, CDR2 SVGIG, per germline (reference sequence). The CDR3 here is CAWRLAARTEQFF. The CDR3 bases are TGTGCCTGGAGACTAGCGGCGCGGACGGAGCAGTTCTTC.

This clonotype has only one observation. The chain links TRBV15 to TRBJ2-4; D remains unclear. The assigned J gene may be wrong: the sequence end matches TRBJ2-5 better. The CDR3 consists of 11 residues. CDR1 and CDR2 (germline): LNHNV, YYDKDF (reference sequence). In DNA, the CDR3 is TGTGCCACCAGCATACAAGAGACCCAGTACTTC. Translating it yields CATSIQETQYF.

This chain uses TRBV10-3 with TRBJ2-7; TRBD1 matches at 7 bases. Trimming at V came to 3 bases and at J to 2 bases, leaving 4 bases not matched to a gene. This CDR3 comprises 14 residues. The germline V gene encodes CDR1 ENHRY and CDR2 SYGVKD. The DNA for the CDR3 is TGTGCCATCAGTGACAGGGGGTACCCCTACGAGCAGTACTTC. Translated, it gives CAISDRGYPYEQYF.

This chain links TRBV7-2 with TRBJ2-3, with TRBD2 identical over 9 bases. CDR1 is SGHTA, CDR2 FQGNSA, per germline. Trimming at V came to 7 bases and at J to 2 bases, leaving 13 bases not matched to a gene. The length of the CDR3 is 17 residues. The CDR3 DNA reads TGTGCCAGCAACTCCCCAAGCGGGAGGTTCCACACAGATACGCAGTATTTT. Amino acids: CASNSPSGRFHTDTQYF.

The V call is TRBV28, the J call TRBJ1-1; TRBD1 agrees at 8 bases. Germline CDR1 is MDHEN and CDR2 is SYDVKM. J was trimmed by 6 bases and V by 8 bases; bases with no gene match: 14. This CDR3 has 15 residues. CDR3 residues: CASREPRGLIAEAFF. CDR3 nucleotides: TGTGCCAGCCGCGAACCCAGGGGGCTGATTGCTGAAGCTTTCTTT.

The chain combines TRBV25-1 with TRBJ2-3, with D possibly matching TRBD1 (5 bases). Looked up from germline, CDR1 is MGHDK and CDR2 is SYGVNS. V was pared by 7 bases and J by 3 bases, with 11 bases between. The length of the CDR3 is 13 residues. In DNA, the CDR3 is TGTGCCAGCACCGACAGTGGGACAGATACGCAGTATTTT. It encodes CASTDSGTDTQYF.

This clonotype was seen a handful of times. This chain uses TRBV20-1 with TRBJ2-1; 12 nucleotides line up with TRBD2. Germline V gene lookup returns CDR1 DFQATT and CDR2 SNEGSKA (reference sequence). There are 15 residues in the CDR3. V trimming: 3 bases; J trimming: 7 bases; junction bases outside the gene matches: 7. CDR3 bases: TGCAGTGCTAGGGCTGGACTAGCGGGATTAAATGAGCAGTTCTTC. Translated: CSARAGLAGLNEQFF.

The chain carries TRBV12-3 or TRBV12-4 and TRBJ2-7, with D unclear. V was cut by 6 bases and J by 3 bases, with 9 bases left in between. The CDR3 extends over 12 amino acids. In DNA, the CDR3 is TGTGCCAGCAGACTGGACGACTACGAGCAGTACTTC. This encodes CASRLDDYEQYF.

The chain is built from TRBV5-1 and TRBJ2-1, with 9 bases identical to TRBD1. CDR3 length: 14 amino acids. Trimming cost V 6 bases and J 3 bases; bases outside gene matches: 4. Looked up from germline, CDR1 is SGHRS and CDR2 is YFSETQ. CDR3 DNA sequence: TGCGCCAGCACACCGGGACAGGGCTACAATGAGCAGTTCTTC. This codes for CASTPGQGYNEQFF.

This clonotype was recorded a few times. The rearrangement uses TRBV10-1 and TRBJ2-3; TRBD1 matches 12 bases. V lost 6 bases and J lost 4; bases outside the gene matches: 5. The CDR3 is made up of 15 amino acids. Germline V gene lookup returns CDR1 WNHNN and CDR2 SYGVQD (reference sequence). As DNA, the CDR3 is TGCGCCAGCAGCGCCGGGACAGGGGGCGCAGATACGCAGTATTTT. Its protein is CASSAGTGGADTQYF.

This clonotype was detected a few times. The chain recombines TRBV27 with TRBJ2-1; D is possibly TRBD1 or TRBD2 (5 bases each). V gave up 6 bases and J gave up 8 bases, with 20 bases separating them. Germline V gene sequence: CDR1 MNHEY, CDR2 SMNVEV (reference sequence). CDR3 length: 15 amino acids. The CDR3 loop is CASSVRPGALYEQFF. The CDR3 region has the DNA TGTGCCAGCAGCGTGAGACCCGGGGCCCTATATGAGCAGTTCTTC.

V and J are TRBV29-1 and TRBJ2-1; TRBD2 matches at 8 bases. The germline V gene has CDR1 SQVTM and CDR2 ANQGSEA. The CDR3 extends over 14 amino acids. Unmatched junction bases numbered 4, after V lost 2 bases and J lost 4 bases. CDR3 sequence (DNA): TGCAGCGTTGAACCGGGAGGGGTTTACAATGAGCAGTTCTTC. As protein: CSVEPGGVYNEQFF.

There are many counts of this clonotype. The V gene is TRBV12-3 or TRBV12-4, the J gene TRBJ2-7; either TRBD1 or TRBD2 may supply D (5 bases each). The CDR3 has 12 amino acids. V lost 1 base to trimming and J lost 7 bases, with 8 bases between them. CDR3 amino acids: CASSLVGEEQYF. The DNA of the CDR3 is TGTGCCAGCAGTTTAGTGGGGGAAGAGCAGTACTTC.

There are a few counts of this clonotype. This sequence joins TRBV28 and TRBJ1-1; D not certain. Germline V gene data show CDR1 as MDHEN and CDR2 as SYDVKM. The ends were cut back, 8 bases at V and 8 bases at J, with 12 bases in the middle. The CDR3 covers 11 residues. In DNA form, the CDR3 reads TGTGCCAGCGAGGGTTCTGGCGAAGCTTTCTTT. This codes for CASEGSGEAFF. Looking up the rest from reference TRBV28 and TRBJ1-1 gives the full variable domain: DVKVTQSSRYLVKRTGEKVFLECVQDMDHENMFWYRQDPGLGLRLIYFSYDVKMKEKGDIPEGYSVSREKKERFSLILESASTNQTSMYLCASEGSGEAFFGQGTRLTVV.

The rearrangement links TRBV29-1 to TRBJ2-2, with D possibly matching TRBD2 (5 bases). CDR3 length: 12 amino acids. Trimming stripped 7 bases from V and 6 bases from J, with 12 bases between. Germline V gene lookup returns CDR1 SQVTM and CDR2 ANQGSEA. The CDR3 is CSALLASGELFF. The CDR3 nucleotides read TGCAGCGCCCTTCTAGCTTCCGGGGAGCTGTTTTTT.

The rearrangement joins TRBV6-1 to TRBJ2-5; 10 nucleotides agree with TRBD2. The V segment lost 8 bases and the J segment 11 bases; nucleotides outside the gene matches: 23. CDR1 and CDR2 from the germline V gene are MNHNS and SASEGT. This CDR3 is 17 amino acids long. The CDR3 region is CASLGLAAKTVYNEQYF. The CDR3 DNA follows: TGTGCCAGCTTAGGACTAGCGGCCAAGACAGTGTACAATGAGCAGTACTTC.

The chain links TRBV5-1 to TRBJ2-7; 8 bases line up with TRBD2. V shed 3 bases and J 3 bases; nucleotides not matched to a gene: 5. The germline gives CDR1 SGHRS, CDR2 YFSETQ. The CDR3 length is 14 residues. Here the CDR3 reads CASSSRTSGYEQYF. CDR3 coding DNA: TGCGCCAGCAGCTCGCGAACTAGCGGCTACGAGCAGTACTTC.

The V call is TRBV3-1, the J call TRBJ1-5; 9 bases line up with TRBD2. The J call may be wrong; the DNA end is better matched by TRBJ2-3. Germline V lookup: CDR1 LGHDT, CDR2 YNNKEL (reference sequence). The CDR3 extends over 14 amino acids. The CDR3 loop is CASSPRGGNQPQYF. The CDR3 DNA follows: TGTGCCAGCAGCCCGCGGGGGGGCAATCAGCCCCAGTATTTT.

V gene TRBV20-1 combines with J gene TRBJ2-1; the match to TRBD1 covers 9 bases. J lost 9 bases, V lost 0 bases, and 12 bases had no gene match. The CDR3 totals 16 residues. CDR1 DFQATT and CDR2 SNEGSKA come from the germline V gene (reference sequence). The CDR3 loop is CSARDWGQGPFGEQFF. Here the CDR3 DNA reads TGCAGTGCTAGAGACTGGGGACAGGGCCCGTTCGGTGAGCAGTTCTTC.

Comments on this clonotype: Sequence at one end of the junction differs from germline and may be a read error. This chain connects TRBV6-1 to TRBJ2-3, with TRBD2 matching over 10 bases. Germline V gene lookup returns CDR1 MNHNS and CDR2 SASEGT. The CDR3 consists of 16 residues. CDR3 in amino acids: CASSAPSGSGQDTRYF. The CDR3 DNA is TGTGCCAGCAGTGCCCCTAGCGGGAGTGGTCAGGATACGCGGTATTTT.

In regard to this clonotype: The germline gene is not matched at one end of the junction; a read error may be the cause. The V gene is TRBV12-3 or TRBV12-4, the J gene TRBJ1-3; tentatively, D is TRBD1 (6 bases). This CDR3 is built from 13 residues. The CDR3: CASNLQGRNTIYF. The CDR3 DNA sequence: TGTGCCAGCAATTTACAGGGTCGAAACACCATATATTTT.

V usage is TRBV3-1 and J usage is TRBJ2-5, with D perhaps TRBD1 (6 bases). The J call may be mistaken, given a closer DNA end match to TRBJ2-7. CDR1 and CDR2 from the germline V gene are LGHDT and YNNKEL (reference sequence). The length of the CDR3 is 16 residues. The DNA for the CDR3 is TGTGCCAGCAGCCAAGATATCAGGGGTCCTTGGTACGAGCAGTACTTC. Translating it yields CASSQDIRGPWYEQYF.